Described below is a single T cell receptor (beta chain) sequence and its context. There are 18 residues in the CDR3. Assay used: immunoSEQ multiplex PCR; TCRdb lists only in-frame clones, some missing. The top ten clones hold about 10% of a sample with around 87,000 clones, 65% to 90% of them seen once. The data were obtained in a study of T cell responses to AZD1222 COVID-19 vaccine. The sample in question was peripheral blood, obtained on day 0 of AZD1222 vaccination. V gene TRBV21-1 combines with J gene TRBJ2-4; the listed D gene, TRBD2, was not tested against the DNA. TRBV21-1 represents a pseudogene. This receptor was obtained from an adult in good health. CDR3 in amino acids: CASSIPTPSGLAKNIQYF. CDR3 DNA sequence: TGTGCCAGCAGCATCCCCACCCCTAGCGGTTTAGCCAAAAACATTCAGTACTTC.